This T cell receptor (beta chain) came from a study of blood T cell repertoires in COVID-19. Turning to the study itself: Italy, Spain and the United States were the sources of the convalescent and acute COVID-19 samples.

Seattle patients were enrolled while actively infected and followed longitudinally. V lost 4 bases to trimming and J lost 2 bases; unmatched junction nucleotides: 9. Germline V gene sequence: CDR1 SGHRS, CDR2 YFSETQ. The CDR3 spans 16 residues. Original processing notes: For nucleated cells, counts were estimated from reference gene primer amplification. Clones were read by immunoSEQ multiplex PCR, and TCRdb kept only the in-frame ones, dropping some. That table is the source of V, J and clone size, and D and trimming were worked out from the DNA. The sample holds roughly 200,000 clones; 65% to 85% are singletons and the top ten take about 1.3%.

The chain recombines TRBV5-1 with TRBJ1-1; TRBD1 agrees at 9 bases. The specimen was peripheral blood. The origin of this receptor is a woman in her twenties or thirties with COVID-19, enrolled during active disease. The CDR3 region is CASSQGQGVGNTEAFF. The CDR3 DNA reads TGCGCCAGCAGCCAGGGACAGGGAGTAGGAAACACTGAAGCTTTCTTT. The whole variable domain, remainder taken from reference TRBV5-1 and TRBJ1-1, is KAGVTQTPRYLIKTRGQQVTLSCSPISGHRSVSWYQQTPGQGLQFLFEYFSETQRNKGNFPGRFSGRQFSNSRSEMNVSTLELGDSALYLCASSQGQGVGNTEAFFGQGTRLTVV.